This T cell receptor (beta chain) was recovered during a study of blood T cell repertoires in COVID-19. This table comes from immunoSEQ multiplex PCR, and its TCRdb copy is limited to in-frame clones, with some not included. In the table there are around 130,000 clones, approximately 90% of which are singletons. This clone was seen repeatedly, ten times or more. This CDR3 has 17 amino acids. CDR1 is GTSNPN, CDR2 SVGIG, per germline (reference sequence). Between the trimmed V and J ends, which lost 1 base and 2 bases, there was a span of 18 bases. The origin of this receptor is a man aged 65-85 years with active COVID-19. Sequencing input: peripheral blood. V is TRBV30 and J is TRBJ1-3; D uncertain. The CDR3 is CAWSGLGLQSAGNTIYF. CDR3 bases: TGTGCCTGGAGTGGGCTTGGCCTTCAATCAGCTGGAAACACCATATATTTT.